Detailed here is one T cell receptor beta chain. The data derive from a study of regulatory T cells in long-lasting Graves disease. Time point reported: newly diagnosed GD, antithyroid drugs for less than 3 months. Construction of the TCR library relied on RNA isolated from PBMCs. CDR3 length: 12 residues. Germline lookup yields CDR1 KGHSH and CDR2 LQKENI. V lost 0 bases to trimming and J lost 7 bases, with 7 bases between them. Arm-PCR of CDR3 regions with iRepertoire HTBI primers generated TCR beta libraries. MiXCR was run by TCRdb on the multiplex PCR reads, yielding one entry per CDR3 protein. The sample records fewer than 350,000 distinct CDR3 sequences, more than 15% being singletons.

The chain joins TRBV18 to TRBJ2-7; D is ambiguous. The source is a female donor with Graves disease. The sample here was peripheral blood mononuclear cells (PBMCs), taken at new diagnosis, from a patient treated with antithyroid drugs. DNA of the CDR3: TGTGCCAGCTCACCACCAGGGCCTGAGCAGTACTTC. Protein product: CASSPPGPEQYF.